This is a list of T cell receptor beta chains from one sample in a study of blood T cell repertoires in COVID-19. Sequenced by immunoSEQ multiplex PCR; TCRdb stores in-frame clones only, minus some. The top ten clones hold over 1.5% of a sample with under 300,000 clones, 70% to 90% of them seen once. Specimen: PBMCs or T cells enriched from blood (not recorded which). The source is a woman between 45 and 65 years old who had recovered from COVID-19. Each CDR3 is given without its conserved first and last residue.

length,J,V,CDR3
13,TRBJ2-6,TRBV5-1,ASSAGGIGANVLT
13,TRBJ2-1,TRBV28,ASSGAAVLYNEQF
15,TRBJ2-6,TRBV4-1,ASSHGLAGTGANVLT
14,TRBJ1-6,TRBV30,AWSGGRGRWNSPLH
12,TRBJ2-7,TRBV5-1,ASSLTGGKYEQY
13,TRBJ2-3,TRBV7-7,ASSHGTSGTDTQY
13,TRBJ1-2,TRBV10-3,AISDGGTGNYGYT
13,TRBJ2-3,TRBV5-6,ASSPGGSGPDTQY
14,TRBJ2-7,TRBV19,ASSLAGGPDGYEQY
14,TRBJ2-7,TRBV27,ASSPSLAGLSYEQY
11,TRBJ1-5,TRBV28,ASSADRIQPQH
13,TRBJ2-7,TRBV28,ASTSTYGRAYEQY
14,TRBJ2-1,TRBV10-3,AISLASGRAGGEQF
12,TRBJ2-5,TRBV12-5,ASGFLATEETQY
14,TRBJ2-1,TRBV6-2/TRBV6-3,ASSYKAGGVSNEQF
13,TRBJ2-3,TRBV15,ATSRLFGGSDTQY
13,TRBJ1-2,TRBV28,ASSPTLTPRYGYT
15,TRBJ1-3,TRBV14,ASSQRQGADSGNTIY
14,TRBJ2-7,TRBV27,ASSLGLAELPYEQY
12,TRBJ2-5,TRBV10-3,ATLTSGRSETQY
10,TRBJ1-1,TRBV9,AREDWDTEAF
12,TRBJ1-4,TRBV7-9,ASSFDRGGEKLF
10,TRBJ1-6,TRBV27,PLGQYNSPLH
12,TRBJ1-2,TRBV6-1,ASSELRQGGGYT
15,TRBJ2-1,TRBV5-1,ASSLARAGGTSDEQF
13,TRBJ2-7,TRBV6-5,ASSYSGQVAYEQY
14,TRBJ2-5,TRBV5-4,ASSLGQPSTQETQY
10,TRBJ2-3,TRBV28,ASSLVKGAQY
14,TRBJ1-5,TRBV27,ASSPWGTANNQPQH
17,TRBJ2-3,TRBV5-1,ASSFGLAGGPSGTDTQY
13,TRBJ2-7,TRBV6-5,ASSTGPGGSYEQY
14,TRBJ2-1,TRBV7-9,ASSLASGLAGNEQF
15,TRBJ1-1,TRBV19,ASSSRGAQRANTEAF
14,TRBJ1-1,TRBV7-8,ASSPITGGLGTEAF
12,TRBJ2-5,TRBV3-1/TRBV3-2,ASSPTTGSETQY
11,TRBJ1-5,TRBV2,ASREQGIGPQH
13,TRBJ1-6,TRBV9,ASSVDSSYNSPLH
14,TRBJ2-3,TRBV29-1,SVVGTSGSSTDTQY
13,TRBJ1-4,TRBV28,ASSLRTGLNEKLF